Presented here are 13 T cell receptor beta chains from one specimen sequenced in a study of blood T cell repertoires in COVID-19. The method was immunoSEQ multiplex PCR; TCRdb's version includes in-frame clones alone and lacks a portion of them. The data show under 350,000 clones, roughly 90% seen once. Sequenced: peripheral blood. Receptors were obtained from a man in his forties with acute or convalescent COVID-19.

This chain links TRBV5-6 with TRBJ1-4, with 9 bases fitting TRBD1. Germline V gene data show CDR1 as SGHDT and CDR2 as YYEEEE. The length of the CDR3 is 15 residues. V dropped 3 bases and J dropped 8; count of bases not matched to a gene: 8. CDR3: CASSWEGQGEEKLFF. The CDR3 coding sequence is TGTGCCAGCAGCTGGGAGGGACAGGGAGAGGAAAAACTGTTTTTT.

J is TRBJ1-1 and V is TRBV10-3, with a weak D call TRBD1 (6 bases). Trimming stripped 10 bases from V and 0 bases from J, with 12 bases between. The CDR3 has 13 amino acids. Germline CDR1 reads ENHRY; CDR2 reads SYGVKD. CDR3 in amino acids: CATVQGLNTEAFF. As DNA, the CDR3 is TGTGCCACCGTACAGGGCTTGAACACTGAAGCTTTCTTT.

The CDR3 sequence is CASSGGTGPRSYNEQFF. The CDR3 region has the DNA TGTGCCAGCAGCGGAGGGACAGGTCCTCGCTCCTACAATGAGCAGTTCTTC. V gene TRBV13 combines with J gene TRBJ2-1; TRBD1 aligns across 8 bases. Germline-derived CDR1 and CDR2 are PRHDT and FYEKMQ (reference sequence). The V and J ends lost 5 bases and 0 bases, in that order; junction bases with no gene match: 9. This CDR3 contains 17 residues.

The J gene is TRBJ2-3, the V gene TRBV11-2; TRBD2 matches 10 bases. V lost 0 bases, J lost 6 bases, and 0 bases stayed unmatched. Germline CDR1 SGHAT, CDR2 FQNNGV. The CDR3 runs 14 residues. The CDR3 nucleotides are TGTGCCAGCAGCTTAGAGGGACTAGCGGATACGCAGTATTTT. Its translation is CASSLEGLADTQYF.

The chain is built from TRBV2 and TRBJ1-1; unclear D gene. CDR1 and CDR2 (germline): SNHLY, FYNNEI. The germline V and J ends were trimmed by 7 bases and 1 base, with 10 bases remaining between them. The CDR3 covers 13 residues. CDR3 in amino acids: CASIHGENTEAFF. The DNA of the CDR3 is TGTGCCAGCATCCACGGAGAGAACACTGAAGCTTTCTTT.

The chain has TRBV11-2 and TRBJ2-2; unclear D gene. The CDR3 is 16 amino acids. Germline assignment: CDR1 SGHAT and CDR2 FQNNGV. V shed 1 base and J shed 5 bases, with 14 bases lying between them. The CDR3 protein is CASSLGRRSATGELFF. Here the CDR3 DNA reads TGTGCCAGCAGCTTAGGCCGGCGGAGCGCGACCGGGGAGCTGTTTTTT. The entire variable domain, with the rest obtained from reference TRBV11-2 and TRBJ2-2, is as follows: EAGVAQSPRYKIIEKRQSVAFWCNPISGHATLYWYQQILGQGPKLLIQFQNNGVVDDSQLPKDRFSAERLKGVDSTLKIQPAKLEDSAVYLCASSLGRRSATGELFFGEGSRLTVL.

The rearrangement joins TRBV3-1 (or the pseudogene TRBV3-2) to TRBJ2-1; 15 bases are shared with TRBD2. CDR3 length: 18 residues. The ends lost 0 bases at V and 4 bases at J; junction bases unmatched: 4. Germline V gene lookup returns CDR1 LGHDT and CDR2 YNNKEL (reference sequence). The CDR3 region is CASSQDGLAGGVYNEQFF. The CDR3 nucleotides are TGTGCCAGCAGCCAAGACGGACTAGCGGGGGGGGTATACAATGAGCAGTTCTTC.

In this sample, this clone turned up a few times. CDR3 coding DNA: TGTGCCAGCAGCCCCCTGGGGAGCACTGAAGCTTTCTTT. Protein product: CASSPLGSTEAFF. This rearrangement joins TRBV9 to TRBJ1-1; D unresolved. Germline V gene data show CDR1 as SGDLS and CDR2 as YYNGEE. The germline V and J ends were trimmed by 4 bases and 4 bases, with 11 bases remaining between them. The CDR3 spans 13 residues.

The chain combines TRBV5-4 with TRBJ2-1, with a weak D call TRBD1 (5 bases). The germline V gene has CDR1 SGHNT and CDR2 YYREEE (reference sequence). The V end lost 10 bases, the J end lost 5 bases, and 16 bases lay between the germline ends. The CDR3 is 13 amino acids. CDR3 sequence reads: CAGSDTGNNEQFF. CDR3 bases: TGTGCCGGGTCGGACACCGGAAACAATGAGCAGTTCTTC. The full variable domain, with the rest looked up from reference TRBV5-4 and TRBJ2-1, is ETGVTQSPTHLIKTRGQQVTLRCSSQSGHNTVSWYQQALGQGPQFIFQYYREEENGRGNFPPRFSGLQFPNYSSELNVNALELDDSALYLCAGSDTGNNEQFFGPGTRLTVL.

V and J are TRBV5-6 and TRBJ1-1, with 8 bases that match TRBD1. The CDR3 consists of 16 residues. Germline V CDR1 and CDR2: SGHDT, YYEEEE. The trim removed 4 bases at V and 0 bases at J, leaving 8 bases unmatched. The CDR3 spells CASSPYGQGVNTEAFF. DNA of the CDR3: TGTGCCAGCAGCCCCTATGGACAGGGCGTGAACACTGAAGCTTTCTTT.

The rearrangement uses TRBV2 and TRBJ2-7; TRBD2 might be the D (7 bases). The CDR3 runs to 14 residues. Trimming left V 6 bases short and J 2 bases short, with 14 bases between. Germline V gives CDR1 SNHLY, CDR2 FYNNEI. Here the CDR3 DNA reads TGTGCCAGCAGGCGGGGGCAAATCACCTACGAGCAGTACTTC. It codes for CASRRGQITYEQYF.

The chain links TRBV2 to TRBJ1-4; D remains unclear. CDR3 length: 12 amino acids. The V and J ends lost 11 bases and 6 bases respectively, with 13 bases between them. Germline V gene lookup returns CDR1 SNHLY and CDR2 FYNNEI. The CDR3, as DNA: TGTGCCGGCTCTCGTCAGGATGAAAAACTGTTTTTT. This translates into CAGSRQDEKLFF.

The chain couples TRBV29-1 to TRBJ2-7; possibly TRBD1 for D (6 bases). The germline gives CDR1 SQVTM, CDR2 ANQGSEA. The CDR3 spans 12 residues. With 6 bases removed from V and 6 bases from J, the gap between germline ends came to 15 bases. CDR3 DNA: TGCAGCGTGGTGGATAAAGGGGGCGAGCAGTACTTC. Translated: CSVVDKGGEQYF.